These T cell receptor beta chains were read from a single sample in a study of CD8 T cells in Susac syndrome. TCRdb used MiXCR to reprocess the immunoSEQ multiplex PCR reads, holding one entry per CDR3 protein. The repertoire holds 150,000 or so distinct CDR3 sequences, with around 95% as singletons. Sample: CD4+ T cells from PBMCs. The receptors shown here come from a human donor with Susac syndrome. Both conserved end residues are part of each CDR3. Some rows mark clone size as missing; the rest say once, few, many or name a class of expanded clone.

v_gene,abundance,j_gene,CDR3aa
TRBV7-2,.,TRBJ1-5,CASSLGAGNQPQHF
TRBV28,.,TRBJ2-6,CASSFVSGANVLTF
TRBV28,.,TRBJ1-2,CASSLLGSGRMINYGYTF
TRBV30,.,TRBJ2-2,CAEGLAGATGELFF
TRBV2,.,TRBJ2-1,CASSGPSGSYNEQFF
TRBV25-1,.,TRBJ2-2,CASSVGRANTGELFF
TRBV20-1,once,TRBJ1-2,CSAEADREFYGYTF
TRBV5-6,once,TRBJ2-5,CASSLGRPIGQYF
TRBV11-2,.,TRBJ2-5,CASSARLDSETQYF
TRBV29-1,few,TRBJ2-7,CSVAMRSWDEQYF
TRBV20-1,.,TRBJ1-2,CSARERGSNYGYTF
TRBV30,.,TRBJ1-1,CAWSRLFEAFF
TRBV4-3,.,TRBJ2-7,CASSQEAQVPYEQYF
TRBV9,.,TRBJ2-1,CASSVEGAGGLNEQFF
TRBV5-1,.,TRBJ1-6,CASSPNVGTARNSPLHF
TRBV20-1,.,TRBJ1-4,CSASRQATNEKLFF
TRBV2,.,TRBJ1-4,CASMVLGTANEKLFF
TRBV4-1,.,TRBJ2-5,CASSQGDRKTQYF
TRBV7-3,.,TRBJ2-1,CASSPRTSGYYSNYNEQFF
TRBV20-1,once,TRBJ1-5,CSASPGQAVQPQHF
TRBV20-1,.,TRBJ1-1,CSARRGRGGTEAFF
TRBV7-3,once,TRBJ2-1,CASSPVGGVNEQFF
TRBV29-1,.,TRBJ2-7,CSASDRLSSYEQYF
TRBV15,.,TRBJ2-1,CATAHTAEQFF
TRBV9,once,TRBJ2-3,CASSVVATSTDTQYF
TRBV12-3/TRBV12-4,.,TRBJ2-3,CASSLNGRRGDTQYF
TRBV4-1,.,TRBJ2-5,CASSPRQGAETQYF
TRBV9,.,TRBJ2-1,CASSVDGNGRSAYNEQFF
TRBV3-1,.,TRBJ1-5,CASSHSSGNQPQHF
TRBV20-1,once,TRBJ2-3,CSASASHQTDTQYF
TRBV20-1,.,TRBJ2-4,CSAAGWRDQNIQYF
TRBV19,.,TRBJ2-2,CASSRQTGTGELFF
TRBV15,.,TRBJ1-1,CATSIAIENTEAFF
TRBV4-3,.,TRBJ1-4,CASSQGKSTQRSEKLFF
TRBV30,.,TRBJ2-3,CAITGVTDTQYF
TRBV30,.,TRBJ1-2,CARDRVDGYTF
TRBV20-1,.,TRBJ2-7,CSAVDSMWAYEQYF
TRBV5-6,.,TRBJ2-3,CASSLGREADTQYF
TRBV27,.,TRBJ2-5,CASSPLGAATQETQYF
TRBV15,.,TRBJ2-7,CATSRGGSYEQYF
TRBV20-1,.,TRBJ2-1,CSAHLAGGPNEQFF
TRBV30,.,TRBJ1-4,CAWSDRQINVNEKLFF
TRBV5-1,once,TRBJ2-3,CASSTTAGADTQYF
TRBV30,.,TRBJ1-1,CAWSDDRGDTEAFF
TRBV11-3,.,TRBJ2-3,CASSLRGEGDTQYF
TRBV15,.,TRBJ2-5,CATSRDDPGETQYF
TRBV15,.,TRBJ1-5,CATSSGRFWGRNQPQHF
TRBV11-3,.,TRBJ2-5,CASSSHSSGPGVETQYF
TRBV19,.,TRBJ1-2,CATHSTAQRPYGYTF
TRBV7-9,.,TRBJ2-7,CASSLGSGLAYEQYF
TRBV7-2,.,TRBJ2-7,CASSQAAVVGEQYF
TRBV20-1,.,TRBJ2-5,CSARSTSGRLQETQYF
TRBV29-1,.,TRBJ2-7,CSVTVGTGGGNEQYF